The 11 T cell receptor beta chains below all came from one sample that was sequenced in a study of shared clonotypes between healthy human individuals. Repertoires were generated with immunoSEQ multiplex PCR, while TCRdb's copy carries only in-frame clones and drops some. The data hold about 2.1 million clones, with around 93% observed a single time. Selected positively for CCR7 and CD45RO-negative, naive CD8 cells excluded terminally differentiated effector memory CD45RA+ cells. Sequencing input: naive CD8+ T cells from PBMCs. The receptors were sampled from a young man in good health. Some clones in this sample may be carry-over from other donors' samples.

V gene TRBV27 combines with J gene TRBJ2-5; TRBD2 matches 8 bases. The V segment lost 6 bases and the J segment 2 bases; nucleotides outside the gene matches: 14. The CDR3 runs 17 residues. In germline, CDR1 is MNHEY, CDR2 SMNVEV (reference sequence). CDR3 sequence (DNA): TGTGCCAGCAGACAGACCCTGGGACTAGTTCGGCAAGAGACCCAGTACTTC. It encodes CASRQTLGLVRQETQYF.

The chain recombines TRBV6-5 with TRBJ2-7; D may be TRBD1 (6 bases). Trimming pared 6 bases from V and 6 bases from J, leaving 18 bases between. Germline CDR1 and CDR2: MNHEY and SVGAGI. The CDR3 length is 14 residues. DNA for the CDR3: TGTGCCAGCAGCAAACAGGGTAGTCTTGGCGAGCAGTACTTC. This codes for CASSKQGSLGEQYF.

V and J are TRBV28 and TRBJ2-1; TRBD2 matches at 10 bases. V shed 5 bases and J 3 bases; nucleotides not matched to a gene: 4. Germline values: CDR1 MDHEN, CDR2 SYDVKM. The CDR3 is 15 amino acids. CDR3 sequence: CASSTGLADYNEQFF. As DNA, the CDR3 is TGTGCCAGCAGTACCGGACTAGCGGACTACAATGAGCAGTTCTTC.

This rearrangement joins TRBV15 to TRBJ1-2; D possibly corresponds to TRBD1 (6 bases). V dropped 0 bases and J dropped 5 bases, with 13 bases sitting between them. CDR1 is LNHNV, CDR2 YYDKDF, per germline (reference sequence). CDR3 length: 15 amino acids. This chain's CDR3 is CATSRDLGQLYGYTF. CDR3 DNA sequence: TGTGCCACCAGCAGAGATCTTGGACAGCTTTATGGCTACACCTTC.

This clone was seen only a few times. Other DNA sequences within the sample encode an identical CDR3. The genes are TRBV9 and TRBJ2-7; 9 bases match TRBD1. After removal of 2 bases from V and 2 bases from J, the junction contained 2 bases not matched to a gene. The CDR3 totals 14 residues. CDR1 and CDR2 (germline): SGDLS, YYNGEE. CDR3 in amino acids: CASSVRDRAYEQYF. The CDR3 bases are TGTGCCAGCAGCGTCCGGGACAGGGCCTACGAGCAGTACTTC.

The chain combines TRBV14 with TRBJ1-1, with 11 bases matching TRBD1. The germline V gene encodes CDR1 SGHDN and CDR2 FVKESK. The CDR3 covers 20 residues. V was clipped by 0 bases and J by 0 bases; unmatched bases: 12. In nucleotides, the CDR3 is TGTGCCAGCAGCCAAGATGAGGTTTTCAGGACAGGGGGCCTGAACACTGAAGCTTTCTTT. It is translated as CASSQDEVFRTGGLNTEAFF. Variable domain in full (rest from reference TRBV14 and TRBJ1-1): EAGVTQFPSHSVIEKGQTVTLRCDPISGHDNLYWYRRVMGKEIKFLLHFVKESKQDESGMPNNRFLAERTGGTYSTLKVQPAELEDSGVYFCASSQDEVFRTGGLNTEAFFGQGTRLTVV.

The J gene is TRBJ2-6, the V gene TRBV15; tentatively, D is TRBD2 (5 bases). The germline gives CDR1 LNHNV, CDR2 YYDKDF (reference sequence). CDR3 length equals 15 residues. V lost 3 bases and J lost 1, with 7 bases in between. In DNA form, the CDR3 reads TGTGCCACCAGCAGTCGGGGATCTGGGGCCAACGTCCTGACTTTC. Translation: CATSSRGSGANVLTF.

This sequence joins TRBV6-5 and TRBJ2-7; tentative D call: TRBD2 (6 bases). In germline, CDR1 is MNHEY, CDR2 SVGAGI. Trimming removed 0 bases from V and 3 bases from J, with 15 bases in between. This CDR3 has 16 amino acids. The CDR3 DNA is TGTGCCAGCAGTTACTCGACGGGGGAGGACTACTACGAGCAGTACTTC. Its protein is CASSYSTGEDYYEQYF.

This chain links TRBV7-9 with TRBJ2-5; TRBD2 agrees at 7 bases. Trimming removed 1 base from V and 4 bases from J; junction bases left unmatched: 3. Germline loops: CDR1 SEHNR, CDR2 FQNEAQ (reference sequence). CDR3 length: 14 amino acids. The CDR3 DNA reads as TGTGCCAGCAGCTTAGAGGCTAGCGGAGAGACCCAGTACTTC. Translating it yields CASSLEASGETQYF. Drawing the rest from reference TRBV7-9 and TRBJ2-5, the complete variable domain is DTGVSQNPRHKITKRGQNVTFRCDPISEHNRLYWYRQTLGQGPEFLTYFQNEAQLEKSRLLSDRFSAERPKGSFSTLEIQRTEQGDSAMYLCASSLEASGETQYFGPGTRLLVL.

V usage is TRBV27 and J usage is TRBJ2-5; no reliable D call. V lost 1 base, J lost 1 base, and 10 bases lay in between. The CDR3 is 15 residues long. CDR1 MNHEY and CDR2 SMNVEV come from the germline V gene (reference sequence). As DNA, the CDR3 is TGTGCCAGCAGTTTATGGTCACGAAGCCAAGAGACCCAGTACTTC. It yields the protein CASSLWSRSQETQYF.

The genes are TRBV6-5 and TRBJ2-1, with D perhaps assigned TRBD1 or TRBD2 (6 bases each). Trimming took 7 bases from V and 5 from J, leaving 18 bases between them. The CDR3 runs 15 residues. Germline loops: CDR1 MNHEY, CDR2 SVGAGI. This CDR3 reads CASTYGRRGHNEQFF. CDR3 DNA sequence: TGTGCCAGCACCTATGGTCGCCGGGGGCACAATGAGCAGTTCTTC.